This T cell receptor (beta chain) appears in the sequencing data of a study of T cell clusters in autoimmune cytopenias. Overall study findings and caveats: Exclusive TRB clusters were 2.5 to 3.5-fold more numerous in healthy donors than in active autoimmune hepatitis. TRB repertoire shifts in secondary cytopenia and chronic lymphocytic leukemia mostly reflected lymphoma, not autoimmunity.

Multiplex touch-down PCR amplified TRB using TRB-A and TRB-B pools in one tube. TCRdb re-called the multiplex PCR reads and catalogs CDR3 proteins one per entry, DNA excluded. The repertoire table contains about 580 distinct CDR3 sequences. In regard to this clonotype: No antigen is known for it.

Each sample's input was roughly 230 ng genomic DNA, approximately 37,500 genome equivalents. The source material was peripheral blood. This clonotype was sampled from a human donor with an autoimmune cytopenia or autoimmune hepatitis (not recorded which).

The CDR3 region is CSARVLAGDSETQYF. V usage is TRBV20-1 and J usage is TRBJ2-5; there is no DNA to check the TCRdb D call of TRBD2. Germline V lookup: CDR1 DFQATT, CDR2 SNEGSKA (reference sequence). The CDR3 loop spans 15 amino acids.